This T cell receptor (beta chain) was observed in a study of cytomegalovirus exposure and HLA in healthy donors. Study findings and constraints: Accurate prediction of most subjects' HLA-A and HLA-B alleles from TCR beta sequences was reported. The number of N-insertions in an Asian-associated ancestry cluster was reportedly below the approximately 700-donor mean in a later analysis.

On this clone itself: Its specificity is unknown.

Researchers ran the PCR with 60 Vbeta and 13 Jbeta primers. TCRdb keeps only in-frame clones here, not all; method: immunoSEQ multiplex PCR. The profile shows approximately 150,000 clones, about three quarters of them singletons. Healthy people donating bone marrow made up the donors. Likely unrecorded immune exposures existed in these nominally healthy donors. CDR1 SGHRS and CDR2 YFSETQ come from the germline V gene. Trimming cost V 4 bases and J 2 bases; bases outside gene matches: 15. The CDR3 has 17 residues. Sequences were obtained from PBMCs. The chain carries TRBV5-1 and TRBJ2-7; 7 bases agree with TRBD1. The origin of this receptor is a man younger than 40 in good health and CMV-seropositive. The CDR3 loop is CASSPHPGTAFPYEQYF. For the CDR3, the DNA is TGCGCCAGCAGCCCCCATCCAGGGACAGCATTCCCCTACGAGCAGTACTTC.